Sample share makes the clone carrying this T cell receptor beta chain medium-sized. The sample belongs to a study of PD-L1 blockade in urothelial cancer. As for the study in general: Investigators checked blood 3 weeks (second dose) and 6 weeks after treatment start. Typically, measured as a median, blood samples had 140,000 or so T cells.

The CDR3 length is 15 residues. Germline V lookup: CDR1 MGHRA, CDR2 YSYEKL. The V segment lost 2 bases and the J segment 6 bases; nucleotides outside the gene matches: 8. Here immunoSEQ multiplex PCR was the method, and the copy in TCRdb shows in-frame clones only, minus some. Of roughly 28,000 clones detected, around four fifths appear once; the ten largest clones hold roughly 3%. Noted time point: peripheral blood 6 weeks after treatment start. The clonotype was recovered from a man in his 70s with urothelial cancer. The chain employs TRBV4-1 and TRBJ2-7; TRBD1 matches 9 bases. The material sequenced was PBMCs, taken around atezolizumab (anti-PD-L1) treatment. The CDR3 DNA follows: TGCGCCAGCAGCCAAAGCTGGACAGGGGCCCGCGAGCAGTACTTC. This sequence encodes CASSQSWTGAREQYF.